The sequence of this T cell receptor beta chain was determined in a study of blood T cells in healthy people across ages. Turning to this clonotype: Compared with germline, one end of the junction differs, possibly owing to a read error.

The CDR3 extends over 15 amino acids. Germline lookup yields CDR1 SGHTA and CDR2 FQGTGA. For the second PCR, which ran for roughly 6 to 12 cycles, a sample-barcoded 5' primer and a J-beta primer mix were used. A single record per CDR3 protein comes from TCRdb applying MiXCR to the 5' RACE reads. The sample carries 630,000 or so distinct CDR3 sequences, approximately 30% recorded once. Sequencing was carried out using blood. The chain recombines TRBV7-3 with TRBJ1-4; unclear D gene. The clonotype comes from a woman at least 80 years old in good health. CDR3 DNA sequence: TGTGCCAGCAGCTTAACAGGAGTGACTAATGACAAACGGTTTTTT. It encodes CASSLTGVTNDKRFF.